The text below deals with one TCR beta chain. Trimming shortened V by 3 bases and J by 3 bases, and 11 bases separated the two germline ends. The CDR3 spans 14 residues. From germline, CDR1 is MDHEN and CDR2 SYDVKM. This record comes from a study of control samples from healthy donors and cancer patients. Repertoires were generated with immunoSEQ multiplex PCR, while TCRdb's copy carries only in-frame clones and drops some. The sample lists roughly 98,000 clones; roughly four fifths were seen once. The chain employs TRBV28 and TRBJ2-5; either TRBD1 or TRBD2 may fit D (5 bases each). The sequenced material came from blood. The TCR sequence derives from a woman aged 55-69 years in good health. The CDR3 is CASSFRGREETQYF. The CDR3 coding sequence is TGTGCCAGCAGTTTTCGGGGCAGGGAAGAGACCCAGTACTTC.